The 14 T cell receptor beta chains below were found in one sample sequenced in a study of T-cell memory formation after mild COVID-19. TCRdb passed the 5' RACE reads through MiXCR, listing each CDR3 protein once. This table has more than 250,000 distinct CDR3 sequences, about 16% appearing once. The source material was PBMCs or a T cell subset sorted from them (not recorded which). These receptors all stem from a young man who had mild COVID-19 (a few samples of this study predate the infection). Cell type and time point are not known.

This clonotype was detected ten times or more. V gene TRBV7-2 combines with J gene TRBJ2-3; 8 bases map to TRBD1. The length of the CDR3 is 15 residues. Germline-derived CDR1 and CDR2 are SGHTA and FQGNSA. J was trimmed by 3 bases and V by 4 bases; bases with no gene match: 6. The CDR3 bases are TGTGCCAGCAGCTCACGGACAGGGAGGACAGATACGCAGTATTTT. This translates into CASSSRTGRTDTQYF.

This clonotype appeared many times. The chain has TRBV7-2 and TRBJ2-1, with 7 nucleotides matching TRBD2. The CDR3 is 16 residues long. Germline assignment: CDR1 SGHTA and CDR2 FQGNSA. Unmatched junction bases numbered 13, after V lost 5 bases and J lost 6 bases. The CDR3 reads CASSRGGAGVANEQFF. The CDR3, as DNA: TGTGCCAGCAGCCGCGGCGGGGCGGGGGTGGCCAATGAGCAGTTCTTC.

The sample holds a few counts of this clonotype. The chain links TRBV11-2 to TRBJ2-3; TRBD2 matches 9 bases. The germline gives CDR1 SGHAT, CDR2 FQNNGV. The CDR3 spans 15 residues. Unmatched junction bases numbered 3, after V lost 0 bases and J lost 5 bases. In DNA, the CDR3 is TGTGCCAGCAGCTTAGAAGCGGGGGGCGGAGATACGCAGTATTTT. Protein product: CASSLEAGGGDTQYF.

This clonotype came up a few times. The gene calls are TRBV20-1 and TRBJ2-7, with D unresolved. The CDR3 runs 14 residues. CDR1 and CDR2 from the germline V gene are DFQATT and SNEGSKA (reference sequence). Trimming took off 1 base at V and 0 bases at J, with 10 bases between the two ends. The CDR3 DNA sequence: TGCAGTGCTAGAGGGCAGGTGAGCTCCTACGAGCAGTACTTC. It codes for CSARGQVSSYEQYF.

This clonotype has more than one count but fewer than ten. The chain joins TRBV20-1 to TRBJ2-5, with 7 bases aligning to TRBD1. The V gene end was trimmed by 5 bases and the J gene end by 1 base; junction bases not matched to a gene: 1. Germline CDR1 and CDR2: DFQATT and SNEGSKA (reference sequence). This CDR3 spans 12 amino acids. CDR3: CSAWDSQETQYF. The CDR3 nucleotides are TGCAGTGCTTGGGACAGCCAAGAGACCCAGTACTTC.

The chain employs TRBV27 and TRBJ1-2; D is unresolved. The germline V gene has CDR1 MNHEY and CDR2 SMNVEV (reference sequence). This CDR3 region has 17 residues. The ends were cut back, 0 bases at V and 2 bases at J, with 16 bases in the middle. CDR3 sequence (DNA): TGTGCCAGCAGTTTATCCCCCTACGTCGCGGGGAACTATGGCTACACCTTC. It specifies CASSLSPYVAGNYGYTF.

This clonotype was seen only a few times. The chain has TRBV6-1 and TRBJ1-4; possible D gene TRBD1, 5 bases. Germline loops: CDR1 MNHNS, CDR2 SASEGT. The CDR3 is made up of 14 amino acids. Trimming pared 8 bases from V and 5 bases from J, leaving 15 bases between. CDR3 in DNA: TGTGCCAGCCTAACCCCTGGGGGGAATGAAAAACTGTTTTTT. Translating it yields CASLTPGGNEKLFF.

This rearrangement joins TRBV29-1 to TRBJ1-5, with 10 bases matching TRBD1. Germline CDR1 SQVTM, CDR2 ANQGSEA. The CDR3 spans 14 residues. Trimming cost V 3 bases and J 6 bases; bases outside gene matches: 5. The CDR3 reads CSVDGQGVSQPQHF. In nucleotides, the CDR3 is TGCAGCGTTGATGGACAGGGGGTCAGTCAGCCCCAGCATTTT.

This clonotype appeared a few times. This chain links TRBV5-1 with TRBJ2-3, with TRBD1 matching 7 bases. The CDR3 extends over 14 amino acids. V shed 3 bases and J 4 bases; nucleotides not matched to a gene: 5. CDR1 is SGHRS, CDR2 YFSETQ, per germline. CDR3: CASSSDRVADTQYF. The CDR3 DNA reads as TGCGCCAGCAGCTCCGACAGGGTAGCAGATACGCAGTATTTT.

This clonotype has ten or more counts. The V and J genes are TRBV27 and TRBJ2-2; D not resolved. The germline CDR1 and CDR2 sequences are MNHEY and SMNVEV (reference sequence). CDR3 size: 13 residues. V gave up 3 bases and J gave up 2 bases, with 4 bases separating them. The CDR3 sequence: CASSFPNTGELFF. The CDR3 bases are TGTGCCAGCAGTTTCCCCAACACCGGGGAGCTGTTTTTT.

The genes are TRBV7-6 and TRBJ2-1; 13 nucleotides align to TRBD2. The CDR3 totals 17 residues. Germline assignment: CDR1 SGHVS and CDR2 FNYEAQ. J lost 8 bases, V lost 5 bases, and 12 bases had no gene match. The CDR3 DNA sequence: TGTGCCAGCAGCCCCCCCCGGGGACTAGCGGGGAGGTATGAGCAGTTCTTC. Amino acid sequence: CASSPPRGLAGRYEQFF.

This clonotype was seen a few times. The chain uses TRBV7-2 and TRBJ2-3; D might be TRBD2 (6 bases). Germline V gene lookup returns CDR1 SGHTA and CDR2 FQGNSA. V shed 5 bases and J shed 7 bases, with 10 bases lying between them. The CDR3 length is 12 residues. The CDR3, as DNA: TGTGCCAGCAGCCGGGGGTATAATACGCAGTATTTT. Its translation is CASSRGYNTQYF.

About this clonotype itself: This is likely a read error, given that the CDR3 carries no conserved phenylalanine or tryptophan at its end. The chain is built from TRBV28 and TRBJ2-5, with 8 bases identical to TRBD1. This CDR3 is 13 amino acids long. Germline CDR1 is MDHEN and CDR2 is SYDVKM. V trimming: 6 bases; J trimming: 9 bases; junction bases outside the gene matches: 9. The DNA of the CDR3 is TGTGCCAGCAGACCGGGACAGGTCAGGGCCCAGTACTTA. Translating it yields CASRPGQVRAQYL.

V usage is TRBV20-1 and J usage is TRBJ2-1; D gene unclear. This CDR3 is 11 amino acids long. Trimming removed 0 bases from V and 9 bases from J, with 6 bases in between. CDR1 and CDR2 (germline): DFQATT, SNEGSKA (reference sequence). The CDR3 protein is CSARDGGEQFF. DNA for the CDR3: TGCAGTGCTAGAGATGGCGGTGAGCAGTTCTTC.